This entry lists 14 T cell receptor beta chains sequenced from one sample in a study of blood T cell repertoires in COVID-19. The table came from immunoSEQ multiplex PCR; TCRdb's copy has only in-frame clones and leaves some out. The repertoire holds 100,000 to 120,000 clones, with just over 70% as singletons. Sequencing was performed on peripheral blood. The receptors originated from a woman in her 40s with acute or convalescent COVID-19.

V usage is TRBV28 and J usage is TRBJ2-7; D might be TRBD1 (5 bases). Germline V CDR1 and CDR2: MDHEN, SYDVKM. Trimming stripped 5 bases from V and 4 bases from J, with 18 bases between. This CDR3 contains 15 residues. The CDR3 DNA is TGTGCCAGCAGTCCCCGAGGCAGGGTCTTATACGAGCAGTACTTC. This gives the protein CASSPRGRVLYEQYF.

This rearrangement joins TRBV12-3 or TRBV12-4 to TRBJ1-5, with D unresolved. The CDR3 loop spans 13 amino acids. With 3 bases removed from V and 1 base from J, the gap between germline ends came to 4 bases. CDR3 region: CASSFESNQPQHF. The CDR3 coding sequence is TGTGCCAGCAGTTTCGAGAGCAATCAGCCCCAGCATTTT.

The gene calls are TRBV24-1 and TRBJ2-3, with TRBD2 matching over 9 bases. The CDR3 is 16 amino acids. From germline, CDR1 is KGHDR and CDR2 SFDVKD. After removal of 3 bases from V and 4 bases from J, the junction contained 7 bases not matched to a gene. The CDR3 loop is CATSDMKRGVPDTQYF. For the CDR3, the DNA is TGTGCCACCAGTGATATGAAGCGGGGGGTCCCAGATACGCAGTATTTT.

This clone was counted only a few times. The chain joins TRBV27 to TRBJ1-5, with no clear D. The germline gives CDR1 MNHEY, CDR2 SMNVEV (reference sequence). There are 15 residues in the CDR3. Trimming cost V 4 bases and J 0 bases, with 10 bases left between them. The CDR3 protein is CASSSNSGSNQPQHF. The DNA for the CDR3 is TGTGCCAGCAGTTCGAATTCGGGTAGCAATCAGCCCCAGCATTTT.

V and J are TRBV7-9 and TRBJ2-2; 8 bases are a match to TRBD1. With 0 bases clipped from V and 5 bases from J, the junction kept 8 bases outside the gene matches. Germline V gives CDR1 SEHNR, CDR2 FQNEAQ (reference sequence). The CDR3 is 17 residues long. The CDR3: CASSLATGARGTGELFF. DNA of the CDR3: TGTGCCAGCAGCTTAGCGACAGGGGCCAGGGGGACCGGGGAGCTGTTTTTT.

This clone turned up a few times. The CDR3 spells CASSPAYSGGQVAFF. The CDR3, as DNA: TGTGCCAGCAGTCCCGCCTATTCCGGGGGTCAAGTAGCTTTCTTT. This sequence joins TRBV27 and TRBJ1-1; TRBD1 might be the D (5 bases). V shed 5 bases and J shed 10 bases, with 23 bases lying between them. The CDR3 has 15 residues. From germline, CDR1 is MNHEY and CDR2 SMNVEV (reference sequence).

The chain joins TRBV28 to TRBJ2-2, with TRBD2 identical over 8 bases. Trimming cost V 3 bases and J 5 bases; bases outside gene matches: 8. This CDR3 has 16 amino acids. Germline CDR1 is MDHEN and CDR2 is SYDVKM. As DNA, the CDR3 is TGTGCCAGCAGTTTTGCCGGGGGCGGGGGGACCGGGGAGCTGTTTTTT. The encoded protein is CASSFAGGGGTGELFF. Supplemented by reference TRBV28 and TRBJ2-2, the full variable domain reads DVKVTQSSRYLVKRTGEKVFLECVQDMDHENMFWYRQDPGLGLRLIYFSYDVKMKEKGDIPEGYSVSREKKERFSLILESASTNQTSMYLCASSFAGGGGTGELFFGEGSRLTVL.

The chain is built from TRBV6-5 and TRBJ2-7; D might be TRBD2 (5 bases). CDR1 and CDR2 from the germline V gene are MNHEY and SVGAGI. CDR3 length equals 12 residues. V was shortened by 8 bases and J by 0 bases, with 8 bases between the two germline ends. The CDR3 protein is CASGLASYEQYF. CDR3 coding DNA: TGTGCCAGCGGACTGGCCTCCTACGAGCAGTACTTC.

CDR3 residues: CASISASRVPVNTEAFF. CDR3 sequence (DNA): TGTGCCAGCATTAGCGCGTCCCGGGTTCCGGTGAACACTGAAGCTTTCTTT. The V and J genes are TRBV28 and TRBJ1-1; D remains ambiguous. This CDR3 has 17 amino acids. Germline CDR1 reads MDHEN; CDR2 reads SYDVKM. V gave up 7 bases and J gave up 0 bases, with 21 bases separating them.

V and J are TRBV5-1 and TRBJ2-7, with 7 bases matching TRBD2. The CDR3 is made up of 17 amino acids. Per the germline V gene, CDR1 is SGHRS and CDR2 is YFSETQ. With V trimmed by 0 bases and J by 3 bases, 12 bases remained unmatched. The DNA of the CDR3 is TGCGCCAGCAGCTTGGGAGCAACCGGGGGAGGGAGCTACGAGCAGTACTTC. It is translated as CASSLGATGGGSYEQYF.

The J gene is TRBJ1-1, the V gene TRBV3-1 (or the pseudogene TRBV3-2); 9 bases map to TRBD1. With V trimmed by 4 bases and J by 4 bases, 7 bases remained unmatched. Germline V gives CDR1 LGHDT, CDR2 YNNKEL (reference sequence). CDR3 length: 15 residues. This CDR3 reads CASSPLGQGSTEAFF. CDR3 nucleotides: TGTGCCAGCAGCCCCCTTGGACAGGGGAGCACTGAAGCTTTCTTT.

The chain uses TRBV28 and TRBJ2-3, with 10 bases aligning to TRBD1. The trim removed 5 bases at V and 3 bases at J, leaving 2 bases unmatched. Germline V gene lookup returns CDR1 MDHEN and CDR2 SYDVKM. This CDR3 is 14 amino acids long. Here the CDR3 reads CASSPGQGTDTQYF. The CDR3 nucleotides are TGTGCCAGCAGTCCGGGACAGGGGACAGATACGCAGTATTTT.

A few counts support this clone. V usage is TRBV19 and J usage is TRBJ1-1; D may be TRBD1 (6 bases). Looked up from germline, CDR1 is LNHDA and CDR2 is SQIVND (reference sequence). V lost 6 bases to trimming and J lost 5 bases, with 16 bases between them. The CDR3 length is 14 residues. CDR3: CASSYSGQDTEAFF. DNA for the CDR3: TGTGCCAGTAGCTATTCGGGACAAGATACTGAAGCTTTCTTT.

This clone was picked up one time. This sequence joins TRBV19 and TRBJ1-2, with D uncertain. The CDR3 sequence is 14 residues long. Trimming pared 5 bases from V and 8 bases from J, leaving 18 bases between. Germline CDR1 LNHDA, CDR2 SQIVND (reference sequence). The CDR3 loop is CASSDRTLSGGYTF. In nucleotides, the CDR3 is TGTGCCAGTAGTGATAGGACTTTGTCGGGAGGCTACACCTTC.